The rows below give T cell receptor beta chains drawn from one sample of a study of spatial heterogeneity in lung cancer. TCRdb re-derived calls from the 5' RACE reads in MiXCR, one entry per CDR3 protein. The top ten hold about 7.7% of the sample, which has 20,000 to 25,000 distinct CDR3 sequences, about 4.7% seen once. Sequenced here: PBMCs, sampled at surgery. The receptors originated from a male donor with early-stage non-small cell lung cancer. Each CDR3 is given with its conserved first and last residue. The D gene is left open where the match is weak. Clone size is shown for a subset of rows, as once, few, many or a class of expanded clone.

TRBD2 many TRBJ2-5 TRBV15 CATSRLAGGYQETQYF TGTGCCACCAGCAGACTAGCGGGAGGCTACCAAGAGACCCAGTACTTC
. many TRBJ1-5 TRBV28 CASSPDISSNQPQHF TGTGCCAGCAGTCCCGACATATCTAGCAATCAGCCCCAGCATTTT
TRBD2 many TRBJ2-3 TRBV6-4 CASSVAGGSSDTQYF TGTGCCAGCAGTGTAGCGGGAGGCTCTTCAGATACGCAGTATTTT
. many TRBJ2-6 TRBV27 CASRFSVSGANVLTF TGTGCCAGCCGGTTTAGCGTCTCTGGGGCCAACGTCCTGACTTTC
. many TRBJ2-7 TRBV3-1 CASSQDVPGGFPYEQYF TGTGCCAGCAGCCAAGATGTTCCGGGGGGCTTCCCCTACGAGCAGTACTTC
TRBD2 many TRBJ2-5 TRBV5-1 CASSLPGLIAGAPETQYF TGCGCCAGCAGCTTGCCCGGCCTTATAGCGGGAGCCCCAGAGACCCAGTACTTC
. . TRBJ1-3 TRBV30 CAWTATSGNTIYF TGTGCCTGGACAGCGACGTCTGGAAACACCATATATTTT
. many TRBJ1-2 TRBV29-1 CSVEGSLNYGYTF TGCAGCGTTGAAGGCAGCCTTAACTATGGCTACACCTTC
TRBD2 . TRBJ2-1 TRBV2 CASREREGYNEQFF TGTGCCAGCAGGGAGCGGGAGGGGTACAATGAGCAGTTCTTC
TRBD2 many TRBJ2-3 TRBV5-1 CASRLKPAGTSDTDTQYF TGCGCCAGCAGGCTGAAACCAGCCGGGACTAGCGATACAGATACGCAGTATTTT
. . TRBJ2-7 TRBV5-1 CASSLVRIQDEQYF TGCGCCAGCAGCTTGGTGCGGATTCAGGACGAGCAGTACTTC
. medium-sized TRBJ2-1 TRBV29-1 CSATGNEQFF TGCAGCGCCACAGGGAATGAGCAGTTCTTC
. few TRBJ2-1 TRBV28 CASSRISLSYNEQFF TGTGCCAGCAGTCGTATTAGCCTCTCCTACAATGAGCAGTTCTTC
. many TRBJ2-2 TRBV5-5 CASSLDRVTGELFF TGTGCCAGCAGCTTGGACAGGGTAACCGGGGAGCTGTTTTTT
. . TRBJ2-1 TRBV7-7 CASSFSGTGLNEQFF TGTGCTAGCAGCTTTTCGGGGACCGGCCTCAATGAGCAGTTCTTC
. many TRBJ1-4 TRBV7-8 CASSVRSLNNEKLFF TGTGCCAGCAGCGTTCGTTCTTTGAATAATGAAAAACTGTTTTTT
. many TRBJ2-3 TRBV29-1 CSGRKSVIGGSTDTQYF TGCAGCGGGCGAAAATCCGTGATCGGGGGCAGCACAGATACGCAGTATTTT
TRBD1 many TRBJ1-4 TRBV28 CASSHGTGLEKLFF TGTGCCAGCAGCCACGGGACAGGGCTGGAAAAACTGTTTTTT
. many TRBJ1-1 TRBV9 CASSGGVNERFTEAFF TGTGCCAGCAGCGGCGGGGTTAATGAGCGTTTCACTGAAGCTTTCTTT
. few TRBJ1-6 TRBV30 CAWTIGHNSPLHF TGTGCCTGGACAATAGGGCATAATTCACCCCTCCACTTT
TRBD1 few TRBJ1-1 TRBV7-8 CASRGDRGRFNEAFF TGTGCCAGCAGGGGCGACAGGGGCCGCTTTAATGAAGCTTTCTTT
. . TRBJ2-7 TRBV7-9 CASSLPSRHYEQYF TGTGCCAGCAGCCTCCCGTCCAGACACTACGAGCAGTACTTC
TRBD1 many TRBJ2-2 TRBV20-1 CSASHRGNTGELFF TGCAGTGCTTCCCACAGGGGGAACACCGGGGAGCTGTTTTTT
. few TRBJ1-1 TRBV18 CASSEQNTEAFF TGTGCCAGCTCAGAACAGAACACTGAAGCTTTCTTT
. . TRBJ2-5 TRBV11-2 CASSPTLTVQETQYF TGTGCCAGCAGCCCTACCCTGACTGTACAAGAGACCCAGTACTTC
. medium-sized TRBJ1-6 TRBV7-9 CASSFGSRDYSPLHF TGTGCCAGCAGCTTTGGTTCCCGGGATTACTCACCCCTCCACTTT
. many TRBJ2-2 TRBV7-7 CASSPGRANTGELFF TGTGCTAGCAGCCCCGGGCGGGCGAACACCGGGGAGCTGTTTTTT
TRBD2 medium-sized TRBJ2-1 TRBV11-2 CASSYLRGRSGNEQFF TGTGCCAGCAGCTACCTCCGCGGGAGGTCGGGGAATGAGCAGTTCTTC
. few TRBJ2-1 TRBV7-9 CASSFPLTGVHNEQFF TGTGCCAGCAGCTTTCCTCTAACGGGAGTACACAATGAGCAGTTCTTC
TRBD1 many TRBJ1-4 TRBV6-5 CASSYARQGTEKLFF TGTGCCAGCAGTTACGCCCGACAGGGGACTGAAAAACTGTTTTTT
TRBD1 many TRBJ1-1 TRBV2 CASRIQGSGKNEAFF TGTGCCAGCAGGATACAGGGGAGCGGAAAGAATGAAGCTTTCTTT
. few TRBJ1-1 TRBV5-1 CASRLNTEAFF TGCGCCAGCAGATTGAACACTGAAGCTTTCTTT
TRBD2 . TRBJ2-1 TRBV2 CASTGTSGDHNEQFF TGTGCCAGCACGGGGACTAGCGGAGACCACAATGAGCAGTTCTTC
. many TRBJ2-3 TRBV12-3/TRBV12-4 CASSFSLDTDTQYF TGTGCCAGCAGTTTTTCCCTTGACACAGATACGCAGTATTTT
. many TRBJ1-3 TRBV6-2/TRBV6-3 CASSYGSSGNTIYF TGTGCCAGCAGTTACGGGTCTTCTGGAAACACCATATATTTT
TRBD1 few TRBJ2-4 TRBV27 CASSWDSKNIQYF TGTGCCAGCAGTTGGGACAGCAAAAACATTCAGTACTTC
TRBD1 many TRBJ1-2 TRBV7-2 CASSSSGQGLYGYTF TGTGCCAGCAGCTCTTCCGGACAGGGGCTCTATGGCTACACCTTC
TRBD2 . TRBJ2-7 TRBV6-6 CASSYQMGGSVVTYEQYF TGTGCCAGCAGTTACCAGATGGGCGGGAGTGTCGTAACCTACGAGCAGTACTTC
. many TRBJ2-4 TRBV6-2/TRBV6-3 CASSYGWGSRAKNIQYF TGTGCCAGCAGTTACGGGTGGGGCAGTAGAGCCAAAAACATTCAGTACTTC
TRBD1 few TRBJ2-1 TRBV5-1 CASSPQTGGVSYNEQFF TGCGCCAGCAGCCCTCAGACAGGGGGGGTCTCCTACAATGAGCAGTTCTTC
. few TRBJ2-2 TRBV7-6 CASSSSSTNTGELFF TGTGCCAGCAGCTCAAGCAGTACGAACACCGGGGAGCTGTTTTTT
TRBD1 many TRBJ1-5 TRBV28 CASSGNRGYSNQPQHF TGTGCCAGCAGTGGTAACAGGGGTTATAGCAATCAGCCCCAGCATTTT
TRBD1 . TRBJ1-3 TRBV12-3/TRBV12-4 CASRGQGAHGNTIYF TGTGCCAGCAGGGGACAGGGGGCGCACGGAAACACCATATATTTT
. many TRBJ1-1 TRBV4-3 CASSQEGRVNTEAFF TGCGCCAGCAGCCAAGAGGGCAGGGTGAACACTGAAGCTTTCTTT
. . TRBJ2-3 TRBV3-1 CASSLRLGGSTDTQYF TGTGCCAGCAGCCTTAGACTAGGTGGAAGCACAGATACGCAGTATTTT
TRBD2 few TRBJ2-3 TRBV4-2 CASSQALAGGPTTQYF TGTGCCAGCAGCCAAGCGCTAGCGGGAGGGCCTACTACGCAGTATTTT
. many TRBJ2-1 TRBV27 CASSPNLQWEQFF TGTGCCAGCAGTCCCAACCTACAATGGGAGCAGTTCTTC
TRBD1 many TRBJ2-6 TRBV20-1 CSAPSTGALFSGANVLTF TGCAGTGCTCCTTCGACAGGGGCTCTTTTCTCTGGGGCCAACGTCCTGACTTTC
. many TRBJ2-7 TRBV3-1 CASSLRNSSYEQYF TGTGCCAGCAGCCTCCGAAATAGCTCCTACGAGCAGTACTTC
. . TRBJ2-7 TRBV6-5 CASSYSSGIAYEQYF TGTGCCAGCAGTTACTCTAGCGGAATTGCCTACGAGCAGTACTTC
. many TRBJ1-1 TRBV20-1 CSAREGTVGAFF TGCAGTGCTAGAGAGGGGACCGTGGGTGCTTTCTTT
. many TRBJ1-5 TRBV30 CAWSHLDRPYQPQHF TGTGCCTGGAGTCACCTGGACAGACCTTATCAGCCCCAGCATTTT
. many TRBJ1-2 TRBV28 CASRTTGLWYGYTF TGTGCCAGCAGAACAACAGGGCTTTGGTATGGCTACACCTTC